This TCR beta chain was identified in a study of OX40 agonist ivuxolimab in advanced cancers. Only a few counts were recorded for this clone. The assay was immunoSEQ multiplex PCR, and TCRdb's table has in-frame clones only and misses some. The sample shows 65,000 to 90,000 clones, roughly four fifths of them seen only once. This CDR3 contains 15 residues. With 1 base removed from V and 2 bases from J, the gap between germline ends came to 11 bases. From germline, CDR1 is SGHVS and CDR2 FQNEAQ. This receptor was taken from an adult with an advanced solid tumor such as melanoma, head and neck, liver or kidney cancer. Material: CD4+ or CD8+ T cells sorted from blood, obtained in a trial of the OX40 agonist ivuxolimab. The chain combines TRBV7-8 with TRBJ1-1; no clear D gene. As DNA, the CDR3 is TGTGCCAGCAGCTTAGGACGGAAGCCTAACACTGAAGCTTTCTTT. Its translation is CASSLGRKPNTEAFF.